These 8 T cell receptor beta chains originate from one sample sequenced in a study of type 1 and type 2 diabetes patients. The PCR template was genomic DNA. Amplification of the beta chain CDR3 used 30 forward and 13 reverse multiplex primers. TCRdb ran MiXCR on the multiplex PCR reads and lists one entry per CDR3 protein. In the table there are more than 250,000 distinct CDR3 sequences, around 47% of which are singletons. The sample consisted of peripheral blood mononuclear cells (PBMCs). The receptors stem from a man between 18 and 29 years old with type 2 diabetes.

V gene TRBV7-3 combines with J gene TRBJ2-2; D gene uncertain. The CDR3 has 12 residues. Germline V CDR1 and CDR2: SGHTA, FQGTGA. Trimming took 5 bases from V and 8 from J, leaving 9 bases between them. CDR3 residues: CASSGIGGELFF. The DNA of the CDR3 is TGTGCCAGCAGCGGTATAGGAGGGGAGCTGTTTTTT.

The V and J genes are TRBV19 and TRBJ1-2; 10 bases are shared with TRBD1. The trim removed 9 bases at V and 8 bases at J, leaving 6 bases unmatched. Germline-derived CDR1 and CDR2 are LNHDA and SQIVND (reference sequence). The CDR3 runs 12 residues. Here the CDR3 DNA reads TGTGCCAGCGCGGGACAGGGGATCGGCTACACCTTC. Amino acids: CASAGQGIGYTF.

This chain uses TRBV28 with TRBJ2-5; D may be TRBD1 or TRBD2 (5 bases each). The DNA matches TRBJ2-1 better at its end, which makes the J call doubtful. The CDR3 runs to 14 residues. Germline V gene sequence: CDR1 MDHEN, CDR2 SYDVKM. The CDR3 loop reads CASSLSGAGNEQFF. The CDR3 DNA sequence: TGTGCCAGCAGTTTGTCTGGGGCGGGCAATGAGCAGTTCTTC.

The chain joins TRBV24-1 to TRBJ2-1, with TRBD2 matching 14 bases. The CDR3 spans 15 residues. V dropped 4 bases and J dropped 8; count of bases not matched to a gene: 3. Germline CDR1 is KGHDR and CDR2 is SFDVKD. As DNA, the CDR3 is TGTGCCACCAGTGAGGGACTAGCGGGAGTTCATGAGCAGTTCTTC. The encoded protein is CATSEGLAGVHEQFF.

V is TRBV27 and J is TRBJ2-7, with 7 bases matching TRBD2. The trim removed 3 bases at V and 0 bases at J, leaving 5 bases unmatched. Looked up from germline, CDR1 is MNHEY and CDR2 is SMNVEV (reference sequence). This CDR3 has 15 residues. The chain's CDR3 is CASSLVAGHSYEQYF. DNA of the CDR3: TGTGCCAGCAGTTTGGTAGCGGGCCACTCCTACGAGCAGTACTTC.

The chain has TRBV20-1 and TRBJ1-6; 9 bases agree with TRBD1. Germline CDR1 reads DFQATT; CDR2 reads SNEGSKA (reference sequence). This CDR3 has 19 amino acids. With 3 bases clipped from V and 9 bases from J, the junction kept 21 bases outside the gene matches. CDR3 sequence: CSARTAGQGIVIPSSPLHF. The CDR3 DNA is TGCAGTGCTAGGACCGCCGGACAGGGGATTGTTATTCCGAGTTCACCCCTCCACTTT.

This chain links TRBV7-2 with TRBJ2-1; tentatively, D is TRBD2 (5 bases). The CDR3 loop spans 15 amino acids. Germline values: CDR1 SGHTA, CDR2 FQGNSA. Trimming removed 5 bases at V and 11 bases at J, with 22 bases between. The CDR3 region has the DNA TGTGCCAGCAGCCCTAGGACTGCCGTCCCGGGAAAGCAGTTCTTC. The encoded protein is CASSPRTAVPGKQFF. Full variable domain (missing parts from reference TRBV7-2 and TRBJ2-1): GAGVSQSPSNKVTEKGKDVELRCDPISGHTALYWYRQSLGQGLEFLIYFQGNSAPDKSGLPSDRFSAERTGGSVSTLTIQRTQQEDSAVYLCASSPRTAVPGKQFFGPGTRLTVL.

This chain links TRBV10-3 with TRBJ1-5; D remains unclear. The V end lost 2 bases, the J end lost 5 bases, and 7 bases lay between the germline ends. The germline V gene has CDR1 ENHRY and CDR2 SYGVKD. The CDR3 loop spans 13 amino acids. The CDR3 bases are TGTGCCATCAGTGAGGCATGGGATCAGCCCCAGCATTTT. Protein: CAISEAWDQPQHF.